The rows below give T cell receptor beta chains drawn from one sample of a study of STAT5B mutations in CD4+ large granular lymphocyte leukemia. Libraries were prepared by immunoSEQ multiplex PCR; TCRdb keeps only in-frame clonotypes and omits some of them. Of about 33,000 clones detected, approximately 74% appear once; the ten largest clones hold less than 0.3%. Sequenced sample: CD4+ T cells from blood buffy coats. The receptors were sampled from a human donor in good health. The CDR3 runs from the conserved cysteine through the conserved F or W. The D gene is left open where the match is weak. Size is stated for part of the rows, as once, few or many counts, or as a class when the clone is expanded.

J gene,V gene,clone size,CDR3 length,D gene,CDR3 DNA,CDR3 protein
TRBJ1-5,TRBV7-6,few,13,NA,TGTGCCAGCAGCTTAAGCGAGAATCAGCCCCAGCATTTT,CASSLSENQPQHF
TRBJ2-5,TRBV11-2,NA,13,TRBD1,TGTGCCAGCAGCTCAGGGGGCGGCACTACCCAGTACTTC,CASSSGGGTTQYF
TRBJ2-2,TRBV30,NA,12,NA,TGTGCCTGGAGTTACCTGGACAGGGAGCTGTTTTTT,CAWSYLDRELFF
TRBJ1-2,TRBV21-1,few,15,NA,TGTGCCAGCAGCATACACCAGGGAGCTAACTATGGCTACACCTTC,CASSIHQGANYGYTF
TRBJ1-6,TRBV6-1,NA,14,NA,TGTGCCACCCGGCCGACAGATTCGAATTCACCCCTCCACTTT,CATRPTDSNSPLHF
TRBJ2-1,TRBV7-9,NA,13,NA,TGTGCCAGCAGCTTTCCGGACCCCCCGACTCAGTTCTTC,CASSFPDPPTQFF
TRBJ2-4,TRBV7-2,NA,12,TRBD2,TGTGCCAGCAGCGCTAGCGGGAGGATCATGTACTTC,CASSASGRIMYF
TRBJ2-1,TRBV9,NA,18,TRBD2,TGTGCCAGCAGCCCTCACACTAGCGGGACGTCTTCCTACAATGAGCAGTTCTTC,CASSPHTSGTSSYNEQFF
TRBJ1-2,TRBV7-2,NA,12,NA,TGTGCCAGCAGCTTTAATAACTATGGCTACACCTTC,CASSFNNYGYTF
TRBJ2-3,TRBV11-1,NA,15,NA,TGTGCCAGCAGCTTACGTCTGGGCCACACAGATACGCAGTATTTT,CASSLRLGHTDTQYF
TRBJ1-2,TRBV30,NA,13,TRBD1,TGTGCCTGGAGTGTAGACAGGGGGCTGGGCTACACCTTC,CAWSVDRGLGYTF
TRBJ1-1,TRBV11-3,NA,17,NA,TGTGCCAGCAGCTTAGATTTGGCAGGGGAAATGAACACTGAAGCTTTCTTT,CASSLDLAGEMNTEAFF
TRBJ1-1,TRBV9,NA,14,NA,TGTGCCAGCAGCGCCGGCCCCAGGGCTTCTGAAGCTTTCTTT,CASSAGPRASEAFF
TRBJ1-5,TRBV5-1,NA,14,NA,TGCGCCAGCAGCTTGGGACCAAGCAATCAGCCCCAGCATTTT,CASSLGPSNQPQHF
TRBJ2-3,TRBV7-9,NA,10,NA,TGTGCCAGCAGCGCAGATACGCAGTATTTT,CASSADTQYF
TRBJ2-7,TRBV11-2,once,14,NA,TGTGCCAGCAGCCCGCCTTGGGGGTTAAACGAGCAGTACTTC,CASSPPWGLNEQYF
TRBJ1-5,TRBV28,NA,17,NA,TGTGCCAGCATGTGGACAACCCCTGGCCTTCGCAATCAGCCCCAGCATTTT,CASMWTTPGLRNQPQHF
TRBJ2-2,TRBV5-4,few,17,TRBD2,TGTGCCAGCAGCTCGCAACTACTAGCGGGTAACACCGGGGAGCTGTTTTTT,CASSSQLLAGNTGELFF
TRBJ2-3,TRBV30,NA,14,TRBD2,TGTGCCTTCAAACCTAGCGGGTCCACAGATACGCAGTATTTT,CAFKPSGSTDTQYF
TRBJ2-7,TRBV7-2,NA,16,TRBD2,TGTGCCAGCAGCTTAAAGCTAGCGGGGGTTTCCCACGAGCAGTACTTC,CASSLKLAGVSHEQYF